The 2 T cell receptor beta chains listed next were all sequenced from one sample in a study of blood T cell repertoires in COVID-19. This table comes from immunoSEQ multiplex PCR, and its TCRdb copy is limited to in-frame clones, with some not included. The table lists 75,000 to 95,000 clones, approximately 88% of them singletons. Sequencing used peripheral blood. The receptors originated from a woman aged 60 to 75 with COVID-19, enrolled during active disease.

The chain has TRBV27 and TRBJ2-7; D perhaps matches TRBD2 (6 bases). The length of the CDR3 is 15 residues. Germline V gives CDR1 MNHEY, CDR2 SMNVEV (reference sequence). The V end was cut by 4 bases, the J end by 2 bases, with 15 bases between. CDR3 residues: CASSSPRGGTYEQYF. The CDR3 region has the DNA TGTGCCAGCAGTTCCCCCCGGGGCGGGACCTACGAGCAGTACTTC.

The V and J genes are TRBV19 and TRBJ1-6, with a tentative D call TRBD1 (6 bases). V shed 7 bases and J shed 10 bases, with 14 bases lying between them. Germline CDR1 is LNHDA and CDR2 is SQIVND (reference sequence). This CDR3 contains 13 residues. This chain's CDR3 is CASMRGIGSPLHF. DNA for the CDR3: TGTGCCAGTATGAGGGGGATTGGATCACCCCTCCACTTT. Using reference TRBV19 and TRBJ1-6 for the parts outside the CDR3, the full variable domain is DGGITQSPKYLFRKEGQNVTLSCEQNLNHDAMYWYRQDPGQGLRLIYYSQIVNDFQKGDIAEGYSVSREKKESFPLTVTSAQKNPTAFYLCASMRGIGSPLHFGNGTRLTVT.